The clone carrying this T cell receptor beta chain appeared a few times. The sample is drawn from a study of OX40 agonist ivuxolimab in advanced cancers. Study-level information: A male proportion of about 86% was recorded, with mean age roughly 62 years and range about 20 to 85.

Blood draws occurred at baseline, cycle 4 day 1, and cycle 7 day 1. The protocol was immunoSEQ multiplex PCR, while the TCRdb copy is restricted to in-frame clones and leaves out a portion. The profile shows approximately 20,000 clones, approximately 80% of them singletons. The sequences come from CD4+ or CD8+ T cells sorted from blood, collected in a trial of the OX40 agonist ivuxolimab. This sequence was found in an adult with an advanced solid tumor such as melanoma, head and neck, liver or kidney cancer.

The CDR3 region has the DNA TGCGCCAGCACCCGAGGCGCGGACGGGGCTAGCTCTGGGGCCAACGTCCTGACTTTC. Amino acids: CASTRGADGASSGANVLTF. The V and J genes are TRBV4-3 and TRBJ2-6, with D perhaps TRBD1 or TRBD2 (5 bases each). Germline loops: CDR1 LGHNA, CDR2 YSLEER. V shed 7 bases and J shed 0 bases, with 22 bases lying between them. This CDR3 contains 19 residues.